One TCR beta chain is described in this entry. Its binding antigen is unknown. No base-level quality is on record; no much larger clone is a single base apart. Libraries were prepared through the immunoSEQ multiplex PCR assay. For the multiplex PCR, a mixture combining 60 forward primers for TCR Vbeta segments and 13 reverse primers for TCR Jbeta segments was used. A multiplex PCR assay on genomic DNA amplified the CDR3 region of rearranged TCR beta genes. On the Illumina HiSeq System, the amplified TCR beta libraries were sequenced as 87-base-pair reads. Regarding the original processing steps: A later analysis counted about 76 million unique TCR beta chains across the 666 repertoires, and around 12 million of these chains were shared by at least two donors. Raw reads were error-corrected and collapsed into unique sequences with a nearest-neighbor algorithm that merged closely related sequences to remove PCR and sequencing errors. CDR3 sequences were aligned to IMGT reference sequences to assign V, D and J gene segments. For a sequence to be retained, a match of at least six nucleotides to both a V gene segment and a J gene segment was required. Rearrangements were classified as productive when the CDR3 lacked stop codons and remained in frame with V and J, and all other rearrangements were classified as non-productive. CDR3 was defined according to IMGT convention as the region running from the second conserved V-encoded cysteine to the conserved J-encoded phenylalanine. The earlier analysis of 587 of the donors excluded any sequence lacking an unambiguous match to a single V gene segment. An earlier analysis of 450 to 650 of the donors called V segments functional above 56.7% productive rearrangements and segregating when the between-donor standard deviation exceeded 5%. A statistical classification framework was developed to diagnose cytomegalovirus status using the catalog of TCR beta chain sequences. In a later analysis, V and J genes were assigned by comparing TCR nucleotide sequences against IMGT/GENE-DB human TR gene sequences. The TCRdist pipeline was used in a later analysis to assign CDR3 sequences and most-parsimonious VDJ recombination scenarios. A later analysis defined each TCR beta chain by its CDR3 amino acid sequence plus V-gene family, and excluded reads lacking a unique V-gene family. As a way to deal with suspected cross-contamination and a sequencing artifact, a later analysis dropped hundreds of nucleotide sequences that were highly shared and had low generation probability. A later analysis calculated a clonal expansion index for each public chain from normalized within-repertoire ranks of inferred template counts. A later analysis computed generation probabilities with a VDJ recombination model fitted to out-of-frame rearrangements, and checked the results against IGoR. In a later analysis, TCR-TCR, TCR-HLA and TCR-CMV co-occurrence was scored with hypergeometric tests, and a repertoire-size bias correction was applied to TCR pairs. To estimate false discovery rates, a later analysis permuted the HLA or CMV assignments 20 times. A later analysis grouped co-occurring TCRs with DBSCAN, adding TCRdist sequence similarity when clustering within HLA-allele-positive subsets. Repertoires with fewer than 30,000 or more than 120,000 public chains, plus five repertoires with anomalous nucleotide sharing, were excluded from co-occurrence clustering. TCRdb took this table from immuneACCESS and kept in-frame rearrangements with V and J called. Such tables lack part of the clones; where checked against another copy, unresolved V genes explain under half of the gap, and the rest is unexplained. V, J and clone size are those of that table, while D and trimming were read from the DNA. Here the sample has around 140,000 clones; approximately 90% occur a single time. 5.2% of the sample goes to the ten largest clones.

This sample stems from a study of cytomegalovirus exposure and HLA in healthy donors (dated by TCRdb to about 2017). Background on the whole study: An earlier analysis of some 620 of the donors reported 276 Gb of sequence data and 100 million to 120 million unique TCR beta sequences obtained from approximately 180 million T cells. About 300 gigabases of sequencing data and 70 million to 100 million unique TCR sequences were included in an early release covering around 650 HLA-typed donors. Of the 300 to 500 genotyped donors, 75% to 85% were placed in the genetic ancestry cluster associated with self-reported Caucasian donors. The aim of the study was to test whether cataloging public T cell receptors could identify signatures of past pathogen exposure. The T cell repertoires of around 730 subjects were profiled by immunosequencing and related to cytomegalovirus serostatus. Besides the first cohort of hundreds of subjects, a separate validation cohort made up of roughly 130 different subjects was used. The study combined high-throughput TCR immunosequencing, statistical association of individual TCRs with disease status, and machine learning to predict cytomegalovirus infection status. A later analysis re-examined previously published TCR beta repertoires from about 670 donors and added high-resolution HLA genotyping to investigate patterns of TCR occurrence. The later analysis used no new phenotypic data to find candidate immune exposures, relying instead on TCR beta sequences and their occurrence across donors. In an earlier analysis of a few hundred of the donors, high-throughput TCR beta sequencing was used to judge whether each TCR beta V gene segment behaved as functional or pseudogenic. Donor age, sex, ethnicity and CMV serostatus were collected together with the repertoire data. A later genetic analysis used genome-wide SNP genotypes for about 60% of the roughly 700 donors, treating that subset as a discovery cohort. All discovery cohort repertoires had been generated on a single sequencing platform. HLA typing included class I and class II loci at four-digit resolution. Typing coverage differed by locus: A, B, C, DRB1 and DQB1 were typed in roughly 620-630 donors, DQA1 in approximately 520, DPA1 in around 580, and DPB1 in 450 to 490. Roughly 5 DR-DQ haplotypes were treated as single units for association and clustering because of strong linkage in the cohort. Among about 400 genotyped donors of the cohort, an average of approximately 220,000 unique TCR beta nucleotide sequences was sequenced per donor, of which about 19% were non-productive. Beyond this particular receptor, the publication reports: The study listed 164 TCR beta chains as associated with cytomegalovirus. When HLA alleles, especially DR and DQ, strongly co-occurred, TCR associations were difficult to assign to individual alleles. A later analysis reported that several top co-occurrence clusters appeared linked to parvovirus B19, influenza, CMV and Epstein-Barr virus. Across donors, most TCR sequences were observed very rarely, whereas some public TCRs were present in many individuals. The cohort was sequenced for TCR beta chains only, and without alpha or paired-chain data the features that could be detected were limited. A further reported finding was that TCR beta sequences accurately predicted the HLA-A and HLA-B alleles for most subjects in the first cohort. The presence/absence analyses assumed that sequencing depth was roughly uniform across donors, and that assumption may not be true. At a false discovery rate of 0.05, a later analysis linked 16,951 TCR beta sequences to specific HLA alleles. The classifier was reported to diagnose cytomegalovirus status with high specificity and sensitivity in both the original and validation cohorts. Compared with equally common non-associated chains, HLA-associated TCR beta chains in a later analysis were more clonally expanded and had lower generation probabilities. It was suggested by the authors that the approach could potentially be generalized to other disease states and immunological phenotypes. HLA typing was unavailable for some donors at each locus, so association tests used only the typed subset. Compared with the 666-donor mean, donors in an Asian-associated ancestry cluster had fewer N-insertions in productive TCRs, according to a later genetic analysis. In an earlier analysis of over 550 of the donors, most TCR beta V segments were observed in productive rearrangements about 87% or about 30% of the time, broadly matching IMGT annotations. Approximately 16 rarely observed V segments, including chromosome 9 orphons, were excluded from the earlier analysis of several hundred of the donors because counts were too low. The 87-base-pair reads could not distinguish some IMGT-functional V segments, including TRBV6-2 and TRBV6-3, so those segments were excluded. According to a later analysis, most CMV-associated TCR beta chains appeared to be HLA-restricted, and the HLA associations seemed to be driven largely by CMV exposure. In vitro tests confirmed that three of the cytomegalovirus-associated TCR beta chains recognize cytomegalovirus antigens. CMV serostatus was the only immune exposure information available for the cohort. An association between a missense DCLRE1C variant and V-gene and J-gene trimming of TCR beta chains was found in a later genetic analysis and replicated in an independent cohort. A cluster of highly shared sequence variants was judged likely to be a technical artifact of the sequencing pipeline. In a later analysis, TCR association rates were found to vary across HLA loci, with the most associated TCRs seen for DRB1 alleles and the fewest for HLA-C alleles. Correlated functional status among segregating V segments might reflect linkage disequilibrium, but an unknown experimental factor could not be ruled out.

CDR1 and CDR2 are drawn from the germline V gene: SGHDT, YYEEEE. Spanning cysteine to phenylalanine, the CDR3 consists of 15 amino acids. The CDR3 DNA has 45 bases and is translated from base 1. V is shortened by 0 bases, J by 5 bases, and the region joining them spans 14 bases. The cohort was made up of approximately 670 healthy bone marrow donors. Cohort members were all nominally healthy when sampled, although unrecorded immune exposures were likely present. The donor tested CMV seronegative and was one of the 352 seronegative cohort members. Each donor provided a peripheral blood sample, and peripheral blood mononuclear cells were used for TCR beta sequencing. The Qiagen DNeasy Blood Extraction Kit was used to extract genomic DNA from the blood cell samples.

The rearrangement joined TRBV5-6 to TRBJ2-5; the D gene assignment is ambiguous. What was sequenced was PBMCs. The sequence derives from a woman in her thirties in good health and CMV-seronegative. The CDR3 protein: CASSLGRIRSETQYF. The nucleotides read TGTGCCAGCAGCTTGGGGCGGATCAGATCGGAGACCCAGTACTTC.